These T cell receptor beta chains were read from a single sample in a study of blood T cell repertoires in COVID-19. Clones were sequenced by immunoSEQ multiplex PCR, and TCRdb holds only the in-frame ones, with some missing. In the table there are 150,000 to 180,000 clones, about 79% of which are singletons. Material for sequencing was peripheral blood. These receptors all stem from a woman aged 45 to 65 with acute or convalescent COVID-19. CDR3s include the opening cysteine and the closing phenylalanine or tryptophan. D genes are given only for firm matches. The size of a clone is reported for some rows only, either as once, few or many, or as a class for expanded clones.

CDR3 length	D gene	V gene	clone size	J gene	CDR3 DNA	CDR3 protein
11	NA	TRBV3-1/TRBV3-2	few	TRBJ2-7	TGTGCCAGCAGTGACGGGGGCGAGCAGTACTTC	CASSDGGEQYF
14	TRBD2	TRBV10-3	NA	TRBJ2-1	TGTGCCATCAGTGAGGGACTAGCGATGAGTGAGCAGTTCTTC	CAISEGLAMSEQFF
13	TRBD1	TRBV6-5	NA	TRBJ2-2	TGTGCCAGCCGGACAGGGGGCTCCGGGGAGCTGTTTTTT	CASRTGGSGELFF
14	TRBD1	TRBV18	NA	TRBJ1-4	TGTGCCAGCTCACGGGACAGGGAAAGCGAAAAACTGTTTTTT	CASSRDRESEKLFF
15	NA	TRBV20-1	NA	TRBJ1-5	TGCAGTGCTAGTCAGGGCGGTGTCGGCAATCAGCCCCAGCATTTT	CSASQGGVGNQPQHF
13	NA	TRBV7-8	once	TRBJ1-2	TGTGCCAGCAGCTTAGAGTTCATGGAGAGCTACACCTTC	CASSLEFMESYTF
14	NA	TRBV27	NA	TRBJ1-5	TGTGCCAGCAGGATCAGGGGTAGCAATCAGCCCCAGCATTTT	CASRIRGSNQPQHF
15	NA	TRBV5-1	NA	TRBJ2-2	TGCGCCAGCAGCTTGGGGACAACCAAAACCGGGGAGCTGTTTTTT	CASSLGTTKTGELFF
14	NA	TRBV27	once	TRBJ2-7	TGTGCCAGCAGTTCCAACAGGGGGGGCTACGAGCAGTACTTC	CASSSNRGGYEQYF
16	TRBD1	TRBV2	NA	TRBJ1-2	TGTGCCAGCAGTCCCGGGACAGGGGGTTTAGACTATGGCTACACCTTC	CASSPGTGGLDYGYTF
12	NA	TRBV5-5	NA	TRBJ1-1	TGTGCCAGCAGCTTGATTGGGGGCGAAGCTTTCTTT	CASSLIGGEAFF
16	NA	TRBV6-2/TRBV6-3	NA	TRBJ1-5	TGTGCCAGCAGCGCGGGGGGGCTTGGGAGCAATCAGCCCCAGCATTTT	CASSAGGLGSNQPQHF
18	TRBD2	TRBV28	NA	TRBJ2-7	TGTGCCAGCAGTATCATAGGGGGACTAGCGGGAGGCGGGTACGAGCAGTACTTC	CASSIIGGLAGGGYEQYF
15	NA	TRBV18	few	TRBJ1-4	TGTGCCAGCCACATCCGAGGATCCGGAAATGAAAAACTGTTTTTT	CASHIRGSGNEKLFF
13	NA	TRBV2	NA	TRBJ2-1	TGTGCCAGCAGCCCAGACTCCTACAATGAGCAGTTCTTC	CASSPDSYNEQFF
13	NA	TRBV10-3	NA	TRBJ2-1	TGTGCCATCAGTGAGTCCCTACTCTATGAGCAGTTCTTC	CAISESLLYEQFF
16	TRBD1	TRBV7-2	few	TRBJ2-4	TGTGCCAGCAGCCCCCGGGACAGCCACCTCCGGGTCATTCAGTACTTC	CASSPRDSHLRVIQYF
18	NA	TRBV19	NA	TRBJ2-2	TGTGCCAGCCTCGCCCGGTACAACGGGGGGCCAATGACCGGGGAGCTGTTTTTT	CASLARYNGGPMTGELFF
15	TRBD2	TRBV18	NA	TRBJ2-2	TGTGCCAGCTCACCACCGGCGGGGGTAAACGGGGAGCTGTTTTTT	CASSPPAGVNGELFF
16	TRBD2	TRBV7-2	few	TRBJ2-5	TGTGCCAGCAGCCATGGGGCGGTAGCGGGTCAAGAGACCCAGTACTTC	CASSHGAVAGQETQYF
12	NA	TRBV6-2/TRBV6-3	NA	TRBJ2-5	TGTGCCAGCAGTTTCTTGGCAGAGACCCAGTACTTC	CASSFLAETQYF
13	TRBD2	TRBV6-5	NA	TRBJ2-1	TGTGCCAGCAGTACCCAGGGCGGGGGTGAGCAGTTCTTC	CASSTQGGGEQFF
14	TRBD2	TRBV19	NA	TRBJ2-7	TGTGCCAGTAGTACGATGACTAGCGGGTACGAGCAGTACTTC	CASSTMTSGYEQYF
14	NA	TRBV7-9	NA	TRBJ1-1	TGTGCCAGCATCCTAAGGGGGGGGACCACTGAAGCTTTCTTT	CASILRGGTTEAFF
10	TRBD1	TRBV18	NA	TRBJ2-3	TGTGCCAGCAGAGGGGGACAGCCGAATTTT	CASRGGQPNF
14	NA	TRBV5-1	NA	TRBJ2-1	TGCGCCAGCAGCTTGTCTAGTGAGATAAATGAGCAGTTCTTC	CASSLSSEINEQFF
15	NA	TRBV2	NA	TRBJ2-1	TGTGCCAGCAGGGAGACTAGTGGCTCATACAATGAGCAGTTCTTC	CASRETSGSYNEQFF
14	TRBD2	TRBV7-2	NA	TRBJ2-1	TGTGCCAGCAGCTTAGTTTTGTTAGCGGGGGGGCAGTTCTTC	CASSLVLLAGGQFF
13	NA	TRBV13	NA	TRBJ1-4	TGTGCCAGCAGCTTAGTAGGGGATGAAAAACTGTTTTTT	CASSLVGDEKLFF
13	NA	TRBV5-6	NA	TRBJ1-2	TGTGCCAGCAGCATGAATGACATCCCTGGCTACACCTTC	CASSMNDIPGYTF
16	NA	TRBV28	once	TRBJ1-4	TGTGCCAGCATCTGGGCTGGACAGCCAACTAATGAAAAACTGTTTTTT	CASIWAGQPTNEKLFF
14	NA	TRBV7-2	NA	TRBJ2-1	TGTGCCAGCAGCCAAGGACACCGGAACAATGAGCAGTTCTTC	CASSQGHRNNEQFF